The entry that follows covers one TCR beta chain sequence. This entry comes from a study of blood T cell repertoires in COVID-19. About the study: Samples of COVID-19 (acute and convalescent) were obtained from the United States, Italy and Spain.

Per the original data handling: Reference gene primers were amplified, and this amplification served to estimate nucleated cell counts. The assay was immunoSEQ multiplex PCR, and TCRdb's table has in-frame clones only and misses some. V, J and clone size were drawn from that table, and D and trimming were deduced from the DNA. Altogether fewer than 350,000 clones are present, over 75% being singletons, with the ten largest covering approximately 1%. Donors were grouped by their self-reported clinical history. Recovered participants had two consecutive negative NP/OP PCR tests, healthcare professional clearance, or symptom resolution. This clonotype was obtained from a woman younger than 45 who had recovered from COVID-19. Sequenced input: PBMCs or T cells enriched from blood (not recorded which).

CDR3 nucleotide sequence: TGTGCCAGCAGCGGGACTAGCGGAGTTTACAATGAGCAGTTCTTC. It codes for CASSGTSGVYNEQFF. This sequence joins TRBV27 and TRBJ2-1; 11 bases align to TRBD2. The CDR3 covers 15 residues. Unmatched junction bases numbered 5, after V lost 6 bases and J lost 4 bases. Germline loops: CDR1 MNHEY, CDR2 SMNVEV (reference sequence).